This is a list of T cell receptor beta chains from one sample in a study of blood T cell repertoires in COVID-19. Data came from immunoSEQ multiplex PCR; TCRdb stores just in-frame clones and leaves some out. Of about 220,000 clones listed, about 88% are singletons. Sequencing used peripheral blood. Source of these receptors: a woman in her 50s with COVID-19, enrolled during active disease. Both conserved end residues are part of each CDR3. A D gene is named only where the DNA matches it firmly. The size entry is marked missing in some rows and otherwise reads once, few, many or a size class.

V: TRBV19
J: TRBJ2-1
size: once
D: TRBD2
CDR3: CASSIPAAGGPNEQFF
DNA: TGTGCCAGTAGTATCCCAGCAGCGGGGGGTCCCAATGAGCAGTTCTTC

V: TRBV30
J: TRBJ2-3
size: -
D: TRBD1
CDR3: CAFSRDRGTDTQYF
DNA: TGTGCCTTTTCAAGGGACAGGGGAACAGATACGCAGTATTTT

V: TRBV27
J: TRBJ1-6
size: -
D: -
CDR3: CASSLFYRQTSSYNSPLHF
DNA: TGTGCCAGCAGTTTATTTTATCGACAGACCAGCTCCTATAATTCACCCCTCCACTTT

V: TRBV30
J: TRBJ1-1
size: -
D: -
CDR3: CAWRPSPQPVGTEAFF
DNA: TGTGCCTGGAGACCTTCTCCACAGCCCGTGGGCACTGAAGCTTTCTTT

V: TRBV3-1/TRBV3-2
J: TRBJ2-2
size: -
D: TRBD2
CDR3: CASSQDGLAPLVGELFF
DNA: TGTGCCAGCAGCCAAGACGGACTAGCGCCCCTCGTAGGGGAGCTGTTTTTT

V: TRBV19
J: TRBJ1-1
size: -
D: TRBD1
CDR3: CASSQGGGNTEAFF
DNA: TGTGCCAGTAGCCAGGGGGGAGGGAACACTGAAGCTTTCTTT

V: TRBV6-1
J: TRBJ1-2
size: -
D: -
CDR3: CASSERGTYGYTF
DNA: TGTGCCAGCAGTGAGCGAGGGACTTATGGCTACACCTTC

V: TRBV19
J: TRBJ1-1
size: -
D: -
CDR3: CASMNGAWVTEAFF
DNA: TGTGCCAGTATGAATGGGGCATGGGTCACTGAAGCTTTCTTT

V: TRBV13
J: TRBJ2-2
size: once
D: -
CDR3: CASRRGQNTGELFF
DNA: TGTGCCAGCAGGCGCGGACAGAACACCGGGGAGCTGTTTTTT

V: TRBV5-1
J: TRBJ1-1
size: -
D: -
CDR3: CASRRVTNTEAFF
DNA: TGCGCCAGCAGACGGGTTACAAACACTGAAGCTTTCTTT

V: TRBV30
J: TRBJ2-3
size: -
D: TRBD2
CDR3: CAWSFGGLAGGRRATQYF
DNA: TGTGCCTGGAGCTTTGGTGGACTAGCGGGGGGGCGACGGGCTACGCAGTATTTT

V: TRBV11-3
J: TRBJ1-3
size: once
D: TRBD1
CDR3: CASSLGQGNSGNTIYF
DNA: TGTGCCAGCAGCTTAGGACAGGGGAACTCTGGAAACACCATATATTTT

V: TRBV27
J: TRBJ1-2
size: -
D: -
CDR3: CASSLESYTF
DNA: TGTGCCAGCAGTTTAGAGAGCTACACCTTC

V: TRBV5-1
J: TRBJ2-1
size: -
D: -
CDR3: CASSLRGIAPDNEQFF
DNA: TGCGCCAGCAGCTTGAGAGGAATAGCGCCAGACAATGAGCAGTTCTTC